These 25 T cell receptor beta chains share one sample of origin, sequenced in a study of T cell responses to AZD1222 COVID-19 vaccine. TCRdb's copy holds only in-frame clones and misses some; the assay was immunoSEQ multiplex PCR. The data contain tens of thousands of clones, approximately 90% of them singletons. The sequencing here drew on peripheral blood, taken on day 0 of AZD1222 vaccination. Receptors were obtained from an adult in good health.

CDR3 residues: CASSLVGQGYEQYF. The CDR3 bases are TGCGCCAGCAGCTTGGTGGGACAGGGCTACGAGCAGTACTTC. This chain uses TRBV5-1 with TRBJ2-7, with TRBD1 matching 9 bases. The ends lost 0 bases at V and 3 bases at J; junction bases unmatched: 1. The germline V gene encodes CDR1 SGHRS and CDR2 YFSETQ. The CDR3 length is 14 residues.

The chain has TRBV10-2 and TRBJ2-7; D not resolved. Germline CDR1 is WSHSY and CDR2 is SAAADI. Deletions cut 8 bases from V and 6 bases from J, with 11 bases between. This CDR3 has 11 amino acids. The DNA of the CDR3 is TGCGCCAGCCGAGGATACAGCGAGCAGTACTTC. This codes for CASRGYSEQYF.

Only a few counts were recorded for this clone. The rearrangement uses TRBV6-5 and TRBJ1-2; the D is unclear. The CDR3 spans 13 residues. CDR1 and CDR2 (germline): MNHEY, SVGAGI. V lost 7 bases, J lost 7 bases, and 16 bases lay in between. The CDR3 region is CASTQRRLGGYTF. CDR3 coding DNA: TGTGCCAGCACCCAACGAAGGTTGGGTGGCTACACCTTC.

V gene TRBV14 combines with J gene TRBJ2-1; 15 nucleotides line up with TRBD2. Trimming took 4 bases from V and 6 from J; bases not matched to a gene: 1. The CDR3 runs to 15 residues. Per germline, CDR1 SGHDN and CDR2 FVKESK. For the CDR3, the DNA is TGTGCCAGCAGCCGGACTAGCGGGGGGGGCAATGAGCAGTTCTTC. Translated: CASSRTSGGGNEQFF. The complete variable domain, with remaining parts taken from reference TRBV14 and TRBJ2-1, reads EAGVTQFPSHSVIEKGQTVTLRCDPISGHDNLYWYRRVMGKEIKFLLHFVKESKQDESGMPNNRFLAERTGGTYSTLKVQPAELEDSGVYFCASSRTSGGGNEQFFGPGTRLTVL.

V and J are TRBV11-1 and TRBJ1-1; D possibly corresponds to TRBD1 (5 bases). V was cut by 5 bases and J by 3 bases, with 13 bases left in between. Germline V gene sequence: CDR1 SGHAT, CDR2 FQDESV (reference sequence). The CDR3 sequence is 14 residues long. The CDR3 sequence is CASSLGRGDTEAFF. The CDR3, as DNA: TGTGCCAGCAGCCTCGGACGGGGGGACACTGAAGCTTTCTTT.

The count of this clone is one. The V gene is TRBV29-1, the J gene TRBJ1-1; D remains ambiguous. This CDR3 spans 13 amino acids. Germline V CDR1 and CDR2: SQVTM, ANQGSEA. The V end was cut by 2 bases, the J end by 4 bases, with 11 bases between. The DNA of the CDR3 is TGCAGCGTTGAATTTGGGGTCGGCACTGAAGCTTTCTTT. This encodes CSVEFGVGTEAFF.

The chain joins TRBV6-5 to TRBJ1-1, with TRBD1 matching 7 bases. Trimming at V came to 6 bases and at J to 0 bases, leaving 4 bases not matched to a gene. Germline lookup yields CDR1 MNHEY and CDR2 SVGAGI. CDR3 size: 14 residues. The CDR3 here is CASRVQGLNTEAFF. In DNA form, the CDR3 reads TGTGCCAGCAGGGTACAGGGGTTGAACACTGAAGCTTTCTTT.

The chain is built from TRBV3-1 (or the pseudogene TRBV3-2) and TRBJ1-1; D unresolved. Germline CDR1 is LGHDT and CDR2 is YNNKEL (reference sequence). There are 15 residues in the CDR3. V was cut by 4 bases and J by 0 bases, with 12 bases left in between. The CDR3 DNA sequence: TGTGCCAGCAGCCCTTATACGGGGATGAACACTGAAGCTTTCTTT. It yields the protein CASSPYTGMNTEAFF.

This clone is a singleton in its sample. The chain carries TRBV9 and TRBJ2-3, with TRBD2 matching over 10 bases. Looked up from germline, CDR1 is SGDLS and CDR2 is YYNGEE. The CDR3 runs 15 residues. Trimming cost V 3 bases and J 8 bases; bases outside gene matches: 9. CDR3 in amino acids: CASSAQRGGTGTQYF. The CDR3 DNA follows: TGTGCCAGCAGCGCACAGCGGGGGGGGACGGGTACGCAGTATTTT.

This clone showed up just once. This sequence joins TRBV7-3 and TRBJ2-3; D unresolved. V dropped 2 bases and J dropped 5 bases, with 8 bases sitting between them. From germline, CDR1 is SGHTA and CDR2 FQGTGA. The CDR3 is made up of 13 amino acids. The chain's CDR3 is CASSLGRRDTQYF. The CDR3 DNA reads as TGTGCCAGCAGCTTAGGCCGGCGAGATACGCAGTATTTT.

CDR3 protein: CASSLGSRPNTGELFF. As DNA, the CDR3 is TGTGCCAGCAGCTTAGGGAGCAGGCCCAACACCGGGGAGCTGTTTTTT. This sequence joins TRBV7-6 and TRBJ2-2; no clear D gene. Per the germline V gene, CDR1 is SGHVS and CDR2 is FNYEAQ. V shed 1 base and J shed 2 bases, with 11 bases lying between them. This CDR3 is 16 amino acids long.

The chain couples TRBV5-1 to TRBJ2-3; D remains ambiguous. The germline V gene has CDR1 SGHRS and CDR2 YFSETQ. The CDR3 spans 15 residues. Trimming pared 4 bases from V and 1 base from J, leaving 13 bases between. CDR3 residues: CASSPGGVGTDTQYF. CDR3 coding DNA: TGCGCCAGCAGCCCGGGTGGCGTTGGCACAGATACGCAGTATTTT.

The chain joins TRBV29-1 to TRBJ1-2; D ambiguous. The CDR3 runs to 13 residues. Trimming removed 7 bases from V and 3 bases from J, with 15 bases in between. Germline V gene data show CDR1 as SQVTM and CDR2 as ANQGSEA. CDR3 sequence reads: CSGREAGHYGYTF. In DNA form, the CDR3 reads TGCAGCGGACGGGAGGCAGGCCACTATGGCTACACCTTC.

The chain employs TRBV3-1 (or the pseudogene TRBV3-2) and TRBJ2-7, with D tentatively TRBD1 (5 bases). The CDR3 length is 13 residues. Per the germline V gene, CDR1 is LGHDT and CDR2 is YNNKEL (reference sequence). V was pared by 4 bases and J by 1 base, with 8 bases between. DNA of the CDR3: TGTGCCAGCAGCCCTAGGGGTTCCTACGAGCAGTACTTC. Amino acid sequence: CASSPRGSYEQYF.

CDR3 coding DNA: TGTGCCAGCAGACGCGGAGTTAGCTCCTACAATGAGCAGTTCTTC. This encodes CASRRGVSSYNEQFF. This chain connects TRBV6-5 to TRBJ2-1; D not resolved. With 6 bases removed from V and 0 bases from J, the gap between germline ends came to 12 bases. The CDR3 loop spans 15 amino acids. Germline CDR1 and CDR2: MNHEY and SVGAGI.

CDR3 coding DNA: TGCGCCAGCAGCTTGGCCCCCGACAGCTACTTAGGCTACACCTTC. Its protein is CASSLAPDSYLGYTF. The chain links TRBV5-1 to TRBJ1-2, with a tentative D call TRBD1 (5 bases). This CDR3 has 15 amino acids. V lost 0 bases and J 8 bases, leaving 17 bases between the germline ends. CDR1 is SGHRS and CDR2 is YFSETQ in the germline V gene.

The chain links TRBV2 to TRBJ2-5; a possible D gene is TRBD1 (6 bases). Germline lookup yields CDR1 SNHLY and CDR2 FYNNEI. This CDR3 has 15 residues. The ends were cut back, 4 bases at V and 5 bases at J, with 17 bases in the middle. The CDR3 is CASSVQGLPGETQYF. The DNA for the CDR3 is TGTGCCAGCAGTGTCCAGGGGCTACCCGGGGAGACCCAGTACTTC. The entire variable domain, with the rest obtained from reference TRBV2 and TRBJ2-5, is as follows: EPEVTQTPSHQVTQMGQEVILRCVPISNHLYFYWYRQILGQKVEFLVSFYNNEISEKSEIFDDQFSVERPDGSNFTLKIRSTKLEDSAMYFCASSVQGLPGETQYFGPGTRLLVL.

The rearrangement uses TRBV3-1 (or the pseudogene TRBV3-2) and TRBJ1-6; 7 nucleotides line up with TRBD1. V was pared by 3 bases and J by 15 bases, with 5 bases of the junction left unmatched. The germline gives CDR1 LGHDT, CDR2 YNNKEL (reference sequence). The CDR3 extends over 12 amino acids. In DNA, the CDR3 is TGTGCCAGCAGCCATTCGACAGGGCACCTCCACTTT. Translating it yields CASSHSTGHLHF.

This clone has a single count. The CDR3 spells CASSLPTSGTVSNQPQHF. In DNA form, the CDR3 reads TGTGCCAGCAGCTTGCCCACCTCCGGGACCGTAAGCAATCAGCCCCAGCATTTT. This chain joins TRBV7-3 and TRBJ1-5, with D possibly being TRBD1 (5 bases). CDR1 is SGHTA, CDR2 FQGTGA, per germline. V was pared by 3 bases and J by 1 base, with 19 bases between. The CDR3 is 18 amino acids.

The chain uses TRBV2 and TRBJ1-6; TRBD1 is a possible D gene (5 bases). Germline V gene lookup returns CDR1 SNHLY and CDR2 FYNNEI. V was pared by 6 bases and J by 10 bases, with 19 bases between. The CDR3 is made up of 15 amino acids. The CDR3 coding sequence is TGTGCCAGCAGCAACCTACAGGCCGCCGGGTCACCCCTCCACTTT. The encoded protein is CASSNLQAAGSPLHF. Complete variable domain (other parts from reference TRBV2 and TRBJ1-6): EPEVTQTPSHQVTQMGQEVILRCVPISNHLYFYWYRQILGQKVEFLVSFYNNEISEKSEIFDDQFSVERPDGSNFTLKIRSTKLEDSAMYFCASSNLQAAGSPLHFGNGTRLTVT.

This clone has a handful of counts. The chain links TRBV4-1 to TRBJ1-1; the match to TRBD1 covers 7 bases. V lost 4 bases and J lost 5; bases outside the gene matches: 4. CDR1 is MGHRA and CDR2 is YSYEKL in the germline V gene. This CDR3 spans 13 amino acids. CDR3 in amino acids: CASSPPGGTEAFF. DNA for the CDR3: TGCGCCAGCAGCCCCCCAGGGGGGACTGAAGCTTTCTTT.

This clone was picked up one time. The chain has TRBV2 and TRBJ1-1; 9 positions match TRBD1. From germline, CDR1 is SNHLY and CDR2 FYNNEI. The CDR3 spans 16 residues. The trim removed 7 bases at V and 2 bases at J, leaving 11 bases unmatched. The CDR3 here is CASMSRDRDQNTEAFF. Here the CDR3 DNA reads TGTGCCAGCATGAGCCGGGACAGGGACCAAAACACTGAAGCTTTCTTT.

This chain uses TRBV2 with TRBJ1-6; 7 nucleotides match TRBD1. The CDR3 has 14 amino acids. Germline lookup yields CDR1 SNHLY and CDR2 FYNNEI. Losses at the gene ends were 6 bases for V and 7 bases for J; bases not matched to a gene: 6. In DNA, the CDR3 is TGTGCCAGCAGGGCCGGGACAGCAAATTCACCCCTCCACTTT. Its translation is CASRAGTANSPLHF.

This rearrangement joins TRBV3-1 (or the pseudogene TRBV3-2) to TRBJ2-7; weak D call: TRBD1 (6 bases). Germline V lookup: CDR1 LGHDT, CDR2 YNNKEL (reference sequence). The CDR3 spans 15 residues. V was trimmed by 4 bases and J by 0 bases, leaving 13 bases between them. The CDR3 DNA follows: TGTGCCAGCAGCCCCGATTGGGGGCGCTCCTACGAGCAGTACTTC. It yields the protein CASSPDWGRSYEQYF.

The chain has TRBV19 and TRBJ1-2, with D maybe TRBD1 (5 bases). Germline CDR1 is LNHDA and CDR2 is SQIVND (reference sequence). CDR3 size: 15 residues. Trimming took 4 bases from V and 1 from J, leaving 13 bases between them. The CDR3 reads CASSTRDGFNYGYTF. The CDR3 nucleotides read TGTGCCAGTAGTACCCGGGACGGGTTTAACTATGGCTACACCTTC.